Sequencing of this T cell receptor beta chain was carried out in a study of blood T cells in healthy people across ages. V lost 3 bases and J 7 bases, leaving 18 bases between the germline ends. There are 14 residues in the CDR3. Germline assignment: CDR1 DFQATT and CDR2 SNEGSKA (reference sequence). This clonotype has only a few counts. Its target is unknown. Next came a second PCR, run for 7 to 11 cycles, which used a sample-barcoded 5' primer along with a J-beta primer mix. A tag from a template-switch adaptor with 12 random nucleotides marked each cDNA molecule. TCRdb re-analysed the 5' RACE reads in MiXCR, keeping a single row per CDR3 protein. The top ten hold 3.7% of the sample, which has about 800,000 distinct CDR3 sequences, just under 25% seen once. Findings of the study overall: The study could not conclusively compare naive and antigen-experienced cells, given its unsorted PBMCs.

This sample was shared with a second study, whose subject was T cells of mothers and their children.

This TCR came from a boy between 10 and 17 years old in good health. This chain connects TRBV20-1 to TRBJ2-5; D call uncertain. The sequencing sample was made of blood. CDR3 amino acids: CSASPSIEVGTQYF. CDR3 DNA: TGCAGTGCTAGCCCCTCGATTGAAGTCGGGACCCAGTACTTC.